This T cell receptor (beta chain) was sequenced for a study of blood T cell repertoires in COVID-19. Study-level information: The United States, Italy and Spain provided the acute and convalescent COVID-19 samples. PBMCs, B-cell-depleted T cells, or T cells provided the cDNA or gDNA that made up the material.

This CDR3 has 16 amino acids. V shed 2 bases and J shed 7 bases, with 18 bases lying between them. Germline-derived CDR1 and CDR2 are LNHDA and SQIVND (reference sequence). Authors' processing steps: How many nucleated cells were present was estimated from reference gene primer amplification. Generated by immunoSEQ multiplex PCR, the TCRdb table keeps only in-frame clones and is missing some. The V and J calls and clone size are taken from that table; D and trimming were inferred from the DNA. This table holds approximately 76,000 clones, approximately 85% found once. This sequence was found in a woman older than 75 with active or convalescent COVID-19. This chain connects TRBV19 to TRBJ1-5; possibly TRBD1 for D (5 bases). The sequencing sample was made of peripheral blood. DNA of the CDR3: TGTGCCAGTAGTATAAGTGGGCAGGGTCTACGGCAGCCCCAGCATTTT. Translating it yields CASSISGQGLRQPQHF.